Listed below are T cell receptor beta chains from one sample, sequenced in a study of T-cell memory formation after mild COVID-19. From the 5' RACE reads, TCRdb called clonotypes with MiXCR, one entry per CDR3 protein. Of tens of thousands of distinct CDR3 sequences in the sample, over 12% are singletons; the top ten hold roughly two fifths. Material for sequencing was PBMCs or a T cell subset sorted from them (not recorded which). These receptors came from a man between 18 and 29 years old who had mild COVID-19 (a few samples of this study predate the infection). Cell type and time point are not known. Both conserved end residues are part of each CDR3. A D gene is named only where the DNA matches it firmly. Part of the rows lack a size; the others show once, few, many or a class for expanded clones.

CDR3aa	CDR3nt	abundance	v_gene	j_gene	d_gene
CATSSRHPGIFF	TGTGCCACCAGCAGCCGACACCCTGGAATTTTCTTT	-	TRBV15	TRBJ1-1	-
CASSLVGRDYEQYF	TGCGCCAGCAGCTTGGTCGGCAGAGACTACGAGCAGTACTTC	-	TRBV5-1	TRBJ2-7	-
CASSEPPGQYF	TGTGCCAGCAGTGAACCACCGGGGCAGTATTTT	once	TRBV25-1	TRBJ2-3	-
CASSQAGADYGYTF	TGCGCCAGCAGCCAAGCCGGGGCTGACTATGGCTACACCTTC	few	TRBV4-1	TRBJ1-2	-
CASSLPRTSDNEQFF	TGTGCCAGCAGCTTACCTAGGACTAGCGACAATGAGCAGTTCTTC	-	TRBV11-2	TRBJ2-1	TRBD2
CASARKGYYEQFF	TGTGCCAGCGCCCGAAAAGGGTATTACGAGCAGTTCTTC	few	TRBV7-6	TRBJ2-1	-
CSVDGWGVSYNEQFF	TGCAGCGTTGATGGGTGGGGGGTCTCCTACAATGAGCAGTTCTTC	-	TRBV29-1	TRBJ2-1	-
CSVVLGPGANVLTF	TGCAGCGTTGTCTTAGGGCCTGGGGCCAACGTCCTGACTTTC	-	TRBV29-1	TRBJ2-6	-
CASSPDRDSYNEQFF	TGTGCCAGCAGTCCAGATCGGGACAGTTACAATGAGCAGTTCTTC	-	TRBV28	TRBJ2-1	TRBD1
CASSLMGDTQYF	TGTGCCAGCAGTTTAATGGGCGATACGCAGTATTTT	-	TRBV12-3/TRBV12-4	TRBJ2-3	-
CASSLGVSSGANVLTF	TGTGCCAGCAGTTTAGGGGTGAGCTCTGGGGCCAACGTCCTGACTTTC	-	TRBV12-3/TRBV12-4	TRBJ2-6	-